This paragraph reports one T cell receptor (beta chain). This sample was taken from a study of T cells in Graves' hyperthyroidism and ophthalmopathy. Germline V lookup: CDR1 DFQATT, CDR2 SNEGSKA (reference sequence). Trimming shortened V by 2 bases and J by 10 bases, and 20 bases separated the two germline ends. The length of the CDR3 is 14 residues. Using RNA transcripts as the source, TCR beta CDR3 regions were amplified. HTBI primers drove first-round RT-PCR of the TCR CDR3. In TCRdb, the multiplex PCR reads were re-called with MiXCR into one record per CDR3 protein. The table shows 360,000 or so distinct CDR3 sequences, with 15% to 20% occurring only once.

The clonotype was recovered from a woman between 40 and 55 years old with Graves' ophthalmopathy. The sample was blood. The V call is TRBV20-1, the J call TRBJ1-1; a possible D gene is TRBD1 (6 bases). The CDR3 here is CSARTYGRGQAAFF. The CDR3 coding sequence is TGCAGTGCTAGAACCTACGGCAGGGGCCAGGCAGCTTTCTTT.